This TCR delta chain was captured in a study of Vδ1+ human thymocytes. Study-wide points: Around 18% of thymic delta-chain sequences were Vdelta2, with few Vdelta3, unlike blood Vdelta1+ controls. Many TRG clonotypes were shared between donors; TRD repertoires were essentially private. In the thymus, TRG and TRD repertoires looked highly polyclonal with Gaussian CDR3 lengths.

Sequences come from RNA converted to cDNA by reverse transcription. Multiplex PCR used pooled V-gene forward primers and a constant-region reverse primer to amplify CDR3s. TCRdb re-processed the multiplex PCR reads using CATT. There are approximately 58,000 delta-chain clones in the sample; over 13% occur only once, and 0.3% to 0.5% lies in the top ten. Thymocytes were sorted as CD3+ TCRVdelta1+ TCRVdelta2- after alphabeta T cell depletion. This clone was observed a few times. Its antigen is unidentified. V lost 2 bases to trimming and J lost 0 bases; unmatched junction nucleotides: 18. The CDR3 extends over 20 amino acids. Germline V gives CDR1 TSWWSYY, CDR2 QGS.

The chain uses TRDV1 and TRDJ1; 7 bases are a match to TRDD3. This clonotype originated in a girl younger than two who had congenital heart surgery. Sequenced sample: Vdelta1+ gamma-delta thymocytes from the thymus. Sample subset: FACS-sorted CD3+ TCRalphabeta- TCRVdelta1+ TCRVdelta2- thymocytes. The CDR3 DNA sequence: TGTGCTCTTGGGGAAAGTCATCCCACCAGGTTGGGGGACTACACCGATAAACTCATCTTT. Residues: CALGESHPTRLGDYTDKLIF.